The 19 T cell receptor beta chains in this list originate from one sample, sequenced in a study of tumor-infiltrating lymphocytes in oesophageal squamous cell carcinoma. MiXCR was run by TCRdb on the PCR reads, yielding one entry per CDR3 protein. The sample has roughly 15,000 distinct CDR3 sequences; roughly 50% are singletons. The material sequenced was esophageal tumor tissue. All receptors derive from a male donor with esophageal squamous cell carcinoma.

This clonotype was detected only a few times. The J gene is TRBJ2-7, the V gene TRBV11-2, with a weak D call TRBD2 (6 bases). The DNA end is a closer match to TRBJ2-1, so the J assignment may be wrong. From germline, CDR1 is SGHAT and CDR2 FQNNGV. This CDR3 region has 14 residues. The CDR3 DNA reads TGTGCCAGCAGACCTCCCGGGACTGGGAATGAGCAGTTCTTC. It codes for CASRPPGTGNEQFF.

This clonotype came up a few times. This chain links TRBV12-3 or TRBV12-4 with TRBJ2-5; D is undetermined. Trimming removed 1 base from V and 4 bases from J, with 13 bases in between. CDR3 length equals 15 residues. CDR3 protein: CASSLVGLGRETQYF. CDR3 bases: TGTGCCAGCAGTTTAGTGGGGTTGGGTCGAGAGACCCAGTACTTC.

This rearrangement joins TRBV11-1 to TRBJ2-1; D gene ambiguous. The end of the DNA fits TRBJ2-7 better, so the J call may be wrong. CDR1 SGHAT and CDR2 FQDESV come from the germline V gene (reference sequence). This CDR3 contains 13 residues. CDR3 in amino acids: CASSLSPTYEQYF. The CDR3 nucleotides are TGTGCCAGCAGCTTATCTCCTACCTACGAGCAGTACTTC.

V usage is TRBV6-8 and J usage is TRBJ2-3, with D perhaps TRBD1 (5 bases). The V gene's germline CDR1 is MNHGY and CDR2 SAAAGT. Deletions cut 5 bases from V and 2 bases from J, with 11 bases between. This CDR3 spans 14 amino acids. The CDR3 DNA is TGTGCCAGCAGTAGACAGAGAAACACAGATACGCAGTATTTT. This codes for CASSRQRNTDTQYF.

V is TRBV7-8 and J is TRBJ2-1, with unresolved D. V lost 5 bases to trimming and J lost 0 bases, with 11 bases between them. The CDR3 length is 15 residues. Germline V gene data show CDR1 as SGHVS and CDR2 as FQNEAQ. The CDR3 DNA sequence: TGTGCCAGCAGCAACACTCGCGTCTCCTACAATGAGCAGTTCTTC. Amino acid sequence: CASSNTRVSYNEQFF. Supplemented by reference TRBV7-8 and TRBJ2-1, the full variable domain reads GAGVSQSPRYKVAKRGQDVALRCDPISGHVSLFWYQQALGQGPEFLTYFQNEAQLDKSGLPSDRFFAERPEGSVSTLKIQRTQQEDSAVYLCASSNTRVSYNEQFFGPGTRLTVL.

About this clonotype itself: Given a much more abundant clone one base away, this may be a read error. The chain couples TRBV24-1 to TRBJ2-7; 14 bases are a match to TRBD2. Germline V lookup: CDR1 KGHDR, CDR2 SFDVKD. CDR3 length equals 18 residues. V trimming: 4 bases; J trimming: 7 bases; junction bases outside the gene matches: 14. Here the CDR3 reads CATSEPGTSGGRYNEQYF. In DNA form, the CDR3 reads TGTGCCACCAGTGAACCCGGGACTAGCGGGGGACGATACAATGAGCAGTACTTC.

The chain combines TRBV7-2 with TRBJ2-3, with TRBD2 as a possible D gene (6 bases). Germline V CDR1 and CDR2: SGHTA, FQGNSA. The CDR3 has 15 amino acids. Trimming took 2 bases from V and 4 from J, leaving 13 bases between them. The CDR3 DNA follows: TGTGCCAGCAGCTTACAGGCGGGGTTGGCAGATACGCAGTATTTT. It translates to CASSLQAGLADTQYF.

DNA for the CDR3: TGTGCCAGCAGCTTCGGGTACCAAGAGACCCAGTACTTC. Amino acid sequence: CASSFGYQETQYF. The V call is TRBV7-6, the J call TRBJ2-5, with D unresolved. This CDR3 comprises 13 residues. The germline V gene encodes CDR1 SGHVS and CDR2 FNYEAQ. V lost 3 bases and J 0 bases, leaving 5 bases between the germline ends.

This clonotype is large in the sample. The genes are TRBV12-3 or TRBV12-4 and TRBJ1-4; 8 bases match TRBD1. V gave up 6 bases and J gave up 5 bases; unmatched junction bases: 8. The CDR3 runs 15 residues. The CDR3 DNA follows: TGTGCCAGCAGCTCGACAGGGGCCTTAAATGAAAAACTGTTTTTT. Protein: CASSSTGALNEKLFF.

To note about this clonotype: A much larger clone is a single base away; this may be a read error. The chain combines TRBV7-6 with TRBJ2-7; D not resolved. The J call may be incorrect, as the DNA end agrees better with TRBJ2-1. Germline lookup yields CDR1 SGHVS and CDR2 FNYEAQ. This CDR3 contains 15 residues. CDR3 coding DNA: TGTGCCAGCAGCCGGGTTGGGCCCCGGGTCCATGAGCAGTTCTTC. Its protein is CASSRVGPRVHEQFF.

In regard to this clonotype: The missing conserved phenylalanine or tryptophan at the end of this CDR3 makes a read error likely. Because the CDR3's place on the DNA is in doubt, the DNA is left out and the CDR3 is given as listed by TCRdb. The J gene is TRBJ2-5, the V gene TRBV10-1; no DNA check was done on the table's D call, TRBD2. Germline-derived CDR1 and CDR2 are WNHNN and SYGVQD (reference sequence). The CDR3 totals 13 residues, both ends included. This CDR3 reads CASREIHPSTLGT.

This sequence joins TRBV7-6 and TRBJ2-7; TRBD2 matches at 15 bases. Gene TRBJ2-1 matches the end of the DNA better, so the J call may be wrong. In germline, CDR1 is SGHVS, CDR2 FNYEAQ. This CDR3 is 16 amino acids long. CDR3 loop: CASSRRTSGGAVEQFF. DNA for the CDR3: TGTGCCAGCAGCCGACGGACTAGCGGGGGGGCTGTTGAGCAGTTCTTC.

The V call is TRBV6-1, the J call TRBJ2-1, with 9 bases lining up with TRBD1. The DNA end favors TRBJ2-7, so the J call may be wrong. There are 13 residues in the CDR3. Germline CDR1 reads MNHNS; CDR2 reads SASEGT. In nucleotides, the CDR3 is TGTGCCAGCAGTAGCCGGGACAGGGTCGAGCAGTACTTC. Protein product: CASSSRDRVEQYF.

The CDR3, as DNA: TGTGCCAACCACCCGACTAGCGGGCAAGAGACCCAGTACTTC. Residues: CANHPTSGQETQYF. J is TRBJ2-7 and V is TRBV2; 10 bases are shared with TRBD2. The J call may be wrong; the DNA end is better matched by TRBJ2-5. The CDR3 is made up of 14 amino acids. Germline V gene sequence: CDR1 SNHLY, CDR2 FYNNEI.

The V call is TRBV7-6, the J call TRBJ2-4; 7 bases agree with TRBD2. TRBJ2-7 matches the DNA end more closely, so the J call is doubtful. CDR3 length equals 13 residues. Germline CDR1 SGHVS, CDR2 FNYEAQ. CDR3 DNA: TGTGCCAGCAGCTTAGGGGGGGGCTACGAGCAGTACTTC. This encodes CASSLGGGYEQYF.

The chain uses TRBV28 and TRBJ2-4; maybe TRBD2 (5 bases). The J call may be wrong; the DNA end is better matched by TRBJ2-7. The CDR3 is 10 residues long. Germline lookup yields CDR1 MDHEN and CDR2 SYDVKM. CDR3 sequence: CASRLGEQYF. CDR3 DNA: TGTGCCAGCAGACTAGGCGAGCAGTACTTC.

This clonotype has only a few counts. This chain links TRBV7-8 with TRBJ2-5; perhaps D is TRBD1 or TRBD2 (5 bases each). The length of the CDR3 is 13 residues. With 5 bases removed from V and 1 base from J, the gap between germline ends came to 8 bases. Per germline, CDR1 SGHVS and CDR2 FQNEAQ. The CDR3 nucleotides are TGTGCCAGCAGCCGGGACCTCCAAGAGACCCAGTACTTC. This translates into CASSRDLQETQYF.

V gene TRBV10-2 combines with J gene TRBJ2-5; TRBD2 matches 7 bases. The J call may not be correct, given that the DNA end is closer to TRBJ2-1. Germline CDR1 WSHSY, CDR2 SAAADI. The CDR3 is 15 residues long. The CDR3 DNA follows: TGCGCCAGCACTACAAGCGGGAATCGGTACAATGAGCAGTTCTTC. Translated: CASTTSGNRYNEQFF.

This clonotype showed up just once. V gene TRBV28 combines with J gene TRBJ2-7; either TRBD1 or TRBD2 may supply D (6 bases each). The tail of the sequence fits TRBJ2-5 better, so the J call may be wrong. The CDR3 runs 16 residues. Looked up from germline, CDR1 is MDHEN and CDR2 is SYDVKM. CDR3 nucleotides: TGTGCCAGCAGTTTATTTCCACAGGGACTCGGAGAGACCCAGTACTTC. This gives the protein CASSLFPQGLGETQYF.